This paragraph covers one T cell receptor beta chain sequence. Antigen: not known. This sample stems from a study of OX40 agonist ivuxolimab in advanced cancers. Study-level points and caveats: By week 6 at 0.1 to 3.0 mg/kg, blood CD4+ and CD8+ T cells had expanded clonally. Low clonal expansion, among the lowest seen, marked partial responders at 0.1-3.0 mg/kg. Still undetermined is the antigen specificity of the expanded peripheral T cells. CD8+ T cells showed, on average, more clonal expansion than CD4+ cells.

Libraries were prepared by immunoSEQ multiplex PCR; TCRdb keeps only in-frame clonotypes and omits some of them. The sample lists about 63,000 clones; over 75% were seen once. Germline V CDR1 and CDR2: ENHRY, SYGVKD. The CDR3 consists of 15 residues. V lost 0 bases, J lost 6 bases, and 6 bases stayed unmatched. Source: CD4+ or CD8+ T cells sorted from blood, taken in a trial of the OX40 agonist ivuxolimab. The chain employs TRBV10-3 and TRBJ1-2; TRBD1 matches at 8 bases. The receptor was derived from an adult with an advanced solid tumor such as melanoma, head and neck, liver or kidney cancer. The CDR3, as DNA: TGTGCCATCAGTGAGTCGAACAGGGGGAGGGATGGCTACACCTTC. Amino acids: CAISESNRGRDGYTF.